This TCR beta chain was recorded in a study of cytotoxic CD8 clonotypes in ibrutinib-treated CLL. Findings and caveats of the study: Shared public clonotypes were rare, and on treatment they either got smaller or stayed the same.

This clone has only a few counts. What it recognizes is unknown. Clones were read by immunoSEQ multiplex PCR, and TCRdb kept only the in-frame ones, dropping some. The sample has 150,000 to 200,000 clones, roughly 84% seen once. This CDR3 is 12 amino acids long. Trimming left V 4 bases short and J 4 bases short, with 5 bases between. Looked up from germline, CDR1 is SGHTA and CDR2 is FQGNSA. The TCR comes from a human donor with chronic lymphocytic leukemia. The sample here was PBMCs, taken at disease progression, from a patient treated with ibrutinib. The gene calls are TRBV7-2 and TRBJ2-1; D call uncertain. The CDR3 DNA reads TGTGCCAGCAGCTCCGGATACAATGAGCAGTTCTTC. This encodes CASSSGYNEQFF.